Presented here are 19 T cell receptor beta chains from one specimen sequenced in a study of blood T cell repertoires in COVID-19. This table comes from immunoSEQ multiplex PCR, and its TCRdb copy is limited to in-frame clones, with some not included. The sample has about 130,000 clones, approximately 87% seen once. The sequenced material came from peripheral blood. The origin of the receptors is a human donor in a cohort sampled during active COVID-19.

This chain links TRBV27 with TRBJ2-2; 8 nucleotides line up with TRBD1. Looked up from germline, CDR1 is MNHEY and CDR2 is SMNVEV (reference sequence). V was clipped by 6 bases and J by 2 bases; unmatched bases: 5. This CDR3 region has 15 residues. The CDR3 loop is CASRPRGPNTGELFF. The CDR3 DNA sequence: TGTGCCAGCAGACCCAGGGGGCCAAACACCGGGGAGCTGTTTTTT.

The V and J genes are TRBV28 and TRBJ1-1; D not resolved. Per the germline V gene, CDR1 is MDHEN and CDR2 is SYDVKM. There are 13 residues in the CDR3. The V end was cut by 11 bases, the J end by 3 bases, with 16 bases between. DNA for the CDR3: TGTGCCTGCTGGGAGAGGGTAGACACTGAAGCTTTCTTT. Its translation is CACWERVDTEAFF.

The chain joins TRBV7-2 to TRBJ2-5; the match to TRBD2 covers 9 bases. The junction had 6 bases not matched to a gene; V was cut back by 5 bases and J by 5 bases. The length of the CDR3 is 14 residues. Germline V lookup: CDR1 SGHTA, CDR2 FQGNSA. The CDR3 spells CASSRTSVRETQYF. The CDR3 DNA follows: TGTGCCAGCAGCCGGACTAGCGTTCGGGAGACCCAGTACTTC.

This clone was counted a single time. The V gene is TRBV5-6, the J gene TRBJ2-7; 12 positions agree with TRBD2. Germline CDR1 is SGHDT and CDR2 is YYEEEE. This CDR3 has 15 residues. The V and J ends lost 4 bases and 3 bases, in that order; junction bases with no gene match: 5. The CDR3 DNA reads TGTGCCAGCAGCACCTGGACTAGCGGGGACTACGAGCAGTACGTC. This codes for CASSTWTSGDYEQYV.

This chain uses TRBV5-1 with TRBJ2-7, with TRBD1 matching 10 bases. Germline lookup yields CDR1 SGHRS and CDR2 YFSETQ. V shed 4 bases, J shed 3 bases, and the junction held 7 bases outside the gene matches. CDR3 size: 15 residues. In DNA, the CDR3 is TGCGCCAGCAGCGGGAGACAGGGGGCAAACTACGAGCAGTACTTC. It specifies CASSGRQGANYEQYF.

V and J are TRBV27 and TRBJ2-1; 7 nucleotides align to TRBD1. Germline V lookup: CDR1 MNHEY, CDR2 SMNVEV (reference sequence). The CDR3 has 13 residues. V shed 5 bases and J 6 bases; nucleotides not matched to a gene: 4. Here the CDR3 reads CASSATGFNEQFF. CDR3 nucleotide sequence: TGTGCCAGCAGTGCGACAGGGTTCAATGAGCAGTTCTTC.

The V gene is TRBV7-2, the J gene TRBJ2-7, with D maybe TRBD1 (7 bases). Germline CDR1 reads SGHTA; CDR2 reads FQGNSA. CDR3 length: 15 residues. V lost 5 bases and J lost 0, with 14 bases in between. The CDR3 region has the DNA TGTGCCAGCAGCCTTAGGCGGGACAGCTCCTACGAGCAGTACTTC. Residues: CASSLRRDSSYEQYF.

The rearrangement uses TRBV18 and TRBJ1-3; D is undetermined. CDR3 length equals 15 residues. CDR1 and CDR2 from the germline V gene are KGHSH and LQKENI. V was clipped by 3 bases and J by 1 base, with 10 bases between them. The DNA for the CDR3 is TGTGCCAGCTCACCGCCGGGTTGGTCTGGAAACACCATATATTTT. Translation: CASSPPGWSGNTIYF.

The CDR3 protein is CASSFGRKNQPQHF. In DNA form, the CDR3 reads TGTGCCAGCAGCTTTGGCAGGAAGAATCAGCCCCAGCATTTT. V is TRBV7-9 and J is TRBJ1-5; D call uncertain. Trimming shortened V by 3 bases and J by 4 bases, and 10 bases separated the two germline ends. The CDR3 consists of 14 residues. The germline V gene has CDR1 SEHNR and CDR2 FQNEAQ (reference sequence).

The rearrangement joins TRBV9 to TRBJ1-6; D unresolved. V was cut by 1 base and J by 5 bases, with 10 bases left in between. This CDR3 region has 15 residues. Germline lookup yields CDR1 SGDLS and CDR2 YYNGEE. The DNA of the CDR3 is TGTGCCAGCAGCGTACTTACAGACAATAATTCACCCCTCCACTTT. Translated: CASSVLTDNNSPLHF.

The V and J genes are TRBV12-3 or TRBV12-4 and TRBJ1-1, with 9 bases that match TRBD1. Germline trimming cut 6 bases from V and 12 bases from J; bases unmatched to any gene: 11. The CDR3 runs 13 residues. CDR3 amino acids: CASRFGTGPSSFF. In DNA form, the CDR3 reads TGTGCCAGCAGATTCGGGACAGGGCCGTCGTCTTTCTTT.

The chain couples TRBV7-2 to TRBJ1-6; the match to TRBD1 covers 12 bases. There are 17 residues in the CDR3. Trimming cost V 5 bases and J 10 bases; bases outside gene matches: 12. CDR1 and CDR2 (germline): SGHTA, FQGNSA. The CDR3: CASSPSGTGGPFSPLHF. The DNA of the CDR3 is TGTGCCAGCAGCCCCTCCGGGACAGGGGGCCCATTCTCACCCCTCCACTTT.

This clone was observed a single time. V and J are TRBV12-3 or TRBV12-4 and TRBJ2-5, with a possible D match to TRBD2 (5 bases). This CDR3 comprises 13 residues. Trimming took off 2 bases at V and 1 base at J, with 5 bases between the two ends. In DNA, the CDR3 is TGTGCCAGCAGTTTAAGCGGCCAAGAGACCCAGTACTTC. Its translation is CASSLSGQETQYF.

The chain employs TRBV18 and TRBJ2-1; TRBD1 matches 8 bases. The CDR3 consists of 14 residues. From germline, CDR1 is KGHSH and CDR2 LQKENI. Trimming cost V 1 base and J 7 bases; bases outside gene matches: 3. CDR3 sequence reads: CASSPHQGANEQFF. In DNA form, the CDR3 reads TGTGCCAGCTCACCACACCAGGGGGCTAATGAGCAGTTCTTC.

This clone was observed a single time. The chain uses TRBV6-4 and TRBJ1-2; D not certain. The V end lost 3 bases, the J end lost 8 bases, and 16 bases lay between the germline ends. Germline CDR1 reads MRHNA; CDR2 reads SNTAGT. There are 14 residues in the CDR3. This CDR3 reads CASSESPVGRGYTF. CDR3 coding DNA: TGTGCCAGCAGTGAATCGCCGGTGGGGAGAGGCTACACCTTC.

V and J are TRBV18 and TRBJ1-1; weak D call: TRBD1 (6 bases). There are 14 residues in the CDR3. The V end was cut by 3 bases, the J end by 0 bases, with 8 bases between. CDR1 KGHSH and CDR2 LQKENI come from the germline V gene. CDR3 region: CASSPDRMNTEAFF. CDR3 coding DNA: TGTGCCAGCTCACCCGACAGGATGAACACTGAAGCTTTCTTT.

This clone was counted once. V usage is TRBV5-1 and J usage is TRBJ1-1, with 9 positions matching TRBD1. Trimming at V came to 2 bases and at J to 7 bases, leaving 9 bases not matched to a gene. The CDR3 extends over 15 amino acids. Per the germline V gene, CDR1 is SGHRS and CDR2 is YFSETQ. CDR3 coding DNA: TGCGCCAGCAGCTTATCACAGGGGGCAGAGGGTGAAGCTTTCTTT. As protein: CASSLSQGAEGEAFF.

The V call is TRBV5-4, the J call TRBJ1-1; no firm D call. The CDR3 spans 14 residues. V was shortened by 3 bases and J by 0 bases, with 9 bases between the two germline ends. Germline-derived CDR1 and CDR2 are SGHNT and YYREEE (reference sequence). CDR3 protein: CASSSGNLNTEAFF. Written as DNA, the CDR3 is TGTGCCAGCAGCTCGGGAAATTTGAACACTGAAGCTTTCTTT.

The rearrangement uses TRBV7-2 and TRBJ2-7; D call uncertain. Looked up from germline, CDR1 is SGHTA and CDR2 is FQGNSA. The CDR3 sequence is 14 residues long. The V and J ends lost 1 base and 7 bases respectively, with 14 bases between them. This CDR3 reads CASSLVPGSSEQYF. The CDR3 region has the DNA TGTGCCAGCAGCTTAGTGCCGGGTTCCTCTGAGCAGTACTTC.